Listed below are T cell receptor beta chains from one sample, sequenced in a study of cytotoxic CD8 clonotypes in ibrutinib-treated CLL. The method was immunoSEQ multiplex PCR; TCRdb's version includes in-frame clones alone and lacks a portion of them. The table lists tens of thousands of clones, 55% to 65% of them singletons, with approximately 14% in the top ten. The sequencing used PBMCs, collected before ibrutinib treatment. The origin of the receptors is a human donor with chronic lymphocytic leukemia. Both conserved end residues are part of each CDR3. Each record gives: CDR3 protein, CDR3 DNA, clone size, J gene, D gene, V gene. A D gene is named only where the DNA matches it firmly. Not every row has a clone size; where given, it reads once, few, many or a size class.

cdr3_aa: CASWGGGYTF
cdr3_nt: TGTGCCAGCTGGGGGGGAGGCTACACCTTC
clone_size: few
j_call: TRBJ1-2
d_call: .
v_call: TRBV2

cdr3_aa: CASSADFYVQYF
cdr3_nt: TGTGCCAGCAGCGCCGACTTCTACGTGCAGTACTTC
clone_size: .
j_call: TRBJ2-7
d_call: .
v_call: TRBV9

cdr3_aa: CASRGDRYDGYTF
cdr3_nt: TGTGCCAGCAGGGGGGACAGGTATGATGGCTACACCTTC
clone_size: few
j_call: TRBJ1-2
d_call: TRBD1
v_call: TRBV2

cdr3_aa: CASSSPGSGRQETQYF
cdr3_nt: TGTGCCAGCAGCTCGCCAGGGAGCGGGAGACAAGAGACCCAGTACTTC
clone_size: .
j_call: TRBJ2-5
d_call: TRBD2
v_call: TRBV5-4

cdr3_aa: CASSLSLRLTGELFF
cdr3_nt: TGTGCCAGCAGTTTATCGCTTCGCCTTACCGGGGAGCTGTTTTTT
clone_size: .
j_call: TRBJ2-2
d_call: .
v_call: TRBV27

cdr3_aa: CASSQRVADTQYF
cdr3_nt: TGTGCCAGCAGCCAGCGGGTCGCGGATACGCAGTATTTT
clone_size: few
j_call: TRBJ2-3
d_call: .
v_call: TRBV6-5

cdr3_aa: CASSPPALDRGGTDTQYF
cdr3_nt: TGTGCCAGCAGCCCGCCTGCCTTGGACAGGGGGGGCACAGATACGCAGTATTTT
clone_size: .
j_call: TRBJ2-3
d_call: TRBD1
v_call: TRBV7-3

cdr3_aa: CASSLDRFTDTQYF
cdr3_nt: TGTGCCAGCAGTCTTGACAGGTTCACAGATACGCAGTATTTT
clone_size: .
j_call: TRBJ2-3
d_call: .
v_call: TRBV25-1

cdr3_aa: CASINRVNEQYF
cdr3_nt: TGTGCCAGCATCAACAGGGTCAACGAGCAGTACTTC
clone_size: medium-sized
j_call: TRBJ2-7
d_call: .
v_call: TRBV25-1

cdr3_aa: CASSLGVATSGRETQYF
cdr3_nt: TGTGCCAGCAGCTTGGGGGTGGCCACTAGCGGGAGAGAGACCCAGTACTTC
clone_size: few
j_call: TRBJ2-5
d_call: TRBD2
v_call: TRBV5-8

cdr3_aa: CASSLEQLVVDEQFF
cdr3_nt: TGCGCCAGCAGCTTGGAGCAACTAGTCGTGGATGAGCAGTTCTTC
clone_size: few
j_call: TRBJ2-1
d_call: .
v_call: TRBV5-1

cdr3_aa: CASSHESTGNTIYF
cdr3_nt: TGTGCCAGCAGCCACGAGTCCACTGGAAACACCATATATTTT
clone_size: few
j_call: TRBJ1-3
d_call: .
v_call: TRBV7-8

cdr3_aa: CASSSDTYTDTQYF
cdr3_nt: TGTGCCAGCAGCTCCGACACCTACACAGATACGCAGTATTTT
clone_size: .
j_call: TRBJ2-3
d_call: .
v_call: TRBV7-9

cdr3_aa: CAISGGQGDGYTF
cdr3_nt: TGTGCCATCAGTGGGGGACAGGGAGATGGCTACACCTTC
clone_size: .
j_call: TRBJ1-2
d_call: TRBD1
v_call: TRBV10-3

cdr3_aa: CASSKDNTEAFF
cdr3_nt: TGTGCCAGCAGCAAAGACAACACTGAAGCTTTCTTT
clone_size: .
j_call: TRBJ1-1
d_call: .
v_call: TRBV21-1

cdr3_aa: CASSSNGQGVGSF
cdr3_nt: TGTGCCAGCAGCTCAAATGGACAGGGGGTTGGGTCCTTC
clone_size: once
j_call: TRBJ1-2
d_call: TRBD1
v_call: TRBV7-9

cdr3_aa: CASSWALNTEAFF
cdr3_nt: TGTGCCAGCAGTTGGGCGTTGAACACTGAAGCTTTCTTT
clone_size: .
j_call: TRBJ1-1
d_call: .
v_call: TRBV27

cdr3_aa: CSVEAGGRGVGWTQYF
cdr3_nt: TGCAGCGTTGAAGCAGGTGGCAGGGGGGTCGGGTGGACCCAGTACTTC
clone_size: .
j_call: TRBJ2-5
d_call: .
v_call: TRBV29-1

cdr3_aa: CASSDRENTEAFF
cdr3_nt: TGTGCCAGCAGTGACAGGGAAAACACTGAAGCTTTCTTT
clone_size: few
j_call: TRBJ1-1
d_call: TRBD1
v_call: TRBV6-6

cdr3_aa: CASSPGTDEQYF
cdr3_nt: TGTGCCAGCAGCCCAGGGACAGACGAGCAGTACTTC
clone_size: .
j_call: TRBJ2-7
d_call: TRBD1
v_call: TRBV11-2

cdr3_aa: CASSFEAGGPWSEQYF
cdr3_nt: TGTGCCAGCAGCTTTGAGGCGGGGGGGCCTTGGAGCGAGCAGTACTTC
clone_size: .
j_call: TRBJ2-7
d_call: TRBD2
v_call: TRBV5-4

cdr3_aa: CASSPDREETQYF
cdr3_nt: TGTGCCAGCTCACCGGACAGGGAAGAGACCCAGTACTTC
clone_size: .
j_call: TRBJ2-5
d_call: TRBD1
v_call: TRBV18

cdr3_aa: CASSYSYSGLQETQYF
cdr3_nt: TGTGCCAGCAGTTACTCATACTCGGGCCTACAAGAGACCCAGTACTTC
clone_size: .
j_call: TRBJ2-5
d_call: .
v_call: TRBV6-5

cdr3_aa: CASSVAGGEETQYF
cdr3_nt: TGTGCCAGCAGCGTAGCTGGGGGGGAAGAGACCCAGTACTTC
clone_size: once
j_call: TRBJ2-5
d_call: TRBD2
v_call: TRBV9

cdr3_aa: CASSVAPDNEQFF
cdr3_nt: TGTGCCAGCAGCGTAGCCCCCGACAATGAGCAGTTCTTC
clone_size: .
j_call: TRBJ2-1
d_call: .
v_call: TRBV9

cdr3_aa: CASSGDRGFSAGELFF
cdr3_nt: TGTGCCAGCAGTGGGGACAGGGGGTTTTCGGCCGGGGAGCTGTTTTTT
clone_size: .
j_call: TRBJ2-2
d_call: TRBD1
v_call: TRBV2

cdr3_aa: CASSQLAGRTDTQYF
cdr3_nt: TGTGCCAGCAGTCAACTAGCGGGAAGGACAGATACGCAGTATTTT
clone_size: .
j_call: TRBJ2-3
d_call: TRBD2
v_call: TRBV6-4

cdr3_aa: CASSERSSGSGETQYF
cdr3_nt: TGTGCCAGCAGTGAAAGGAGTAGCGGGAGTGGAGAGACCCAGTACTTC
clone_size: .
j_call: TRBJ2-5
d_call: TRBD2
v_call: TRBV6-1

cdr3_aa: CASSEGQGSTGYTF
cdr3_nt: TGTGCCAGCAGTGAAGGGCAGGGGTCCACGGGCTACACCTTC
clone_size: .
j_call: TRBJ1-2
d_call: .
v_call: TRBV2

cdr3_aa: CASSVSLTGEQYF
cdr3_nt: TGTGCCAGCAGCGTAAGTCTAACAGGCGAGCAGTACTTC
clone_size: .
j_call: TRBJ2-7
d_call: .
v_call: TRBV9

cdr3_aa: CAAEERSGELFF
cdr3_nt: TGTGCAGCCGAGGAGCGCTCCGGGGAGCTGTTTTTT
clone_size: .
j_call: TRBJ2-2
d_call: .
v_call: TRBV28

cdr3_aa: CASSLGQRTDTQYF
cdr3_nt: TGCGCCAGCAGCTTGGGACAGAGGACAGATACGCAGTATTTT
clone_size: .
j_call: TRBJ2-3
d_call: .
v_call: TRBV5-1

cdr3_aa: CASSYFHSGGDNEQFF
cdr3_nt: TGTGCCAGCAGTTACTTTCACTCGGGGGGGGACAATGAGCAGTTCTTC
clone_size: once
j_call: TRBJ2-1
d_call: TRBD2
v_call: TRBV6-5

cdr3_aa: CASGGDRRSPLHF
cdr3_nt: TGTGCCAGCGGTGGGGACAGACGGTCACCCCTCCACTTT
clone_size: few
j_call: TRBJ1-6
d_call: TRBD1
v_call: TRBV2

cdr3_aa: CASSESDGTATYEQYF
cdr3_nt: TGCGCCAGCAGTGAGTCCGACGGGACAGCCACCTACGAGCAGTACTTC
clone_size: .
j_call: TRBJ2-7
d_call: TRBD1
v_call: TRBV10-2

cdr3_aa: CASRQTGDTEAFF
cdr3_nt: TGTGCCAGCAGACAGACAGGGGACACTGAAGCTTTCTTT
clone_size: .
j_call: TRBJ1-1
d_call: TRBD1
v_call: TRBV6-1

cdr3_aa: CASSPDPSGNTIYF
cdr3_nt: TGTGCCAGCAGCCCGGACCCCTCTGGAAACACCATATATTTT
clone_size: .
j_call: TRBJ1-3
d_call: .
v_call: TRBV5-4

cdr3_aa: CASSRTTDRGLRGYTF
cdr3_nt: TGCGCCAGCAGCCGGACCACCGACAGGGGGCTAAGAGGCTACACCTTC
clone_size: .
j_call: TRBJ1-2
d_call: TRBD1
v_call: TRBV4-1

cdr3_aa: CASSPRGQETNTEAFF
cdr3_nt: TGCGCCAGCAGCCCTAGGGGACAGGAGACGAACACTGAAGCTTTCTTT
clone_size: .
j_call: TRBJ1-1
d_call: TRBD1
v_call: TRBV5-1

cdr3_aa: CASSLVGSGISGDTQYF
cdr3_nt: TGTGCCAGCAGCTTAGTCGGATCAGGGATTTCGGGGGATACGCAGTATTTT
clone_size: .
j_call: TRBJ2-3
d_call: .
v_call: TRBV7-9

cdr3_aa: CASSGSKGQAEAFF
cdr3_nt: TGTGCCAGCAGTGGGAGTAAAGGACAAGCTGAAGCTTTCTTT
clone_size: few
j_call: TRBJ1-1
d_call: .
v_call: TRBV25-1

cdr3_aa: CAWGAQAHQPQHF
cdr3_nt: TGTGCCTGGGGGGCTCAGGCCCATCAGCCCCAGCATTTT
clone_size: .
j_call: TRBJ1-5
d_call: .
v_call: TRBV30

cdr3_aa: CASRANYGYTF
cdr3_nt: TGTGCCTCCAGAGCTAACTATGGCTACACCTTC
clone_size: .
j_call: TRBJ1-2
d_call: .
v_call: TRBV30

cdr3_aa: CAWSPPGVGGYTF
cdr3_nt: TGTGCCTGGAGCCCCCCGGGAGTGGGTGGCTACACCTTC
clone_size: few
j_call: TRBJ1-2
d_call: .
v_call: TRBV30

cdr3_aa: CASSFVRGTQYF
cdr3_nt: TGTGCCAGCAGTTTCGTCCGAGGGACCCAGTACTTC
clone_size: once
j_call: TRBJ2-5
d_call: .
v_call: TRBV28

cdr3_aa: CASSRLQGNYGYTF
cdr3_nt: TGTGCCAGCAGTAGACTCCAGGGGAACTATGGCTACACCTTC
clone_size: .
j_call: TRBJ1-2
d_call: .
v_call: TRBV2

cdr3_aa: CASSEGSQAHTQYF
cdr3_nt: TGTGCCAGCAGTGAAGGATCCCAAGCACATACGCAGTATTTT
clone_size: .
j_call: TRBJ2-3
d_call: .
v_call: TRBV6-1

cdr3_aa: CAGAGTDLSSEQYF
cdr3_nt: TGTGCCGGCGCCGGGACGGACCTTTCCAGCGAGCAGTACTTC
clone_size: .
j_call: TRBJ2-7
d_call: .
v_call: TRBV6-1

cdr3_aa: CASSPPIYTRVLYF
cdr3_nt: TGTGCCAGCAGTCCGCCGATCTATACTAGGGTGCTGTACTTC
clone_size: .
j_call: TRBJ2-7
d_call: .
v_call: TRBV28

cdr3_aa: CASSDWGAYEQYF
cdr3_nt: TGTGCCAGCAGTGATTGGGGAGCCTACGAGCAGTACTTC
clone_size: .
j_call: TRBJ2-7
d_call: .
v_call: TRBV2

cdr3_aa: CASSMQGGVGNTIYF
cdr3_nt: TGTGCCAGTAGTATGCAGGGTGGCGTTGGAAACACCATATATTTT
clone_size: once
j_call: TRBJ1-3
d_call: .
v_call: TRBV19

cdr3_aa: CAIRPGGGFAYGYTF
cdr3_nt: TGTGCCATCAGACCAGGGGGCGGTTTCGCCTATGGCTACACCTTC
clone_size: .
j_call: TRBJ1-2
d_call: TRBD1
v_call: TRBV10-3

cdr3_aa: CASSSGAEQYF
cdr3_nt: TGTGCCAGCAGTTCTGGGGCCGAACAGTACTTC
clone_size: .
j_call: TRBJ2-7
d_call: .
v_call: TRBV6-5

cdr3_aa: CSARAYEQFF
cdr3_nt: TGCAGTGCTAGGGCATATGAGCAGTTCTTC
clone_size: few
j_call: TRBJ2-1
d_call: .
v_call: TRBV20-1

cdr3_aa: CASTKKGEGGNEQFF
cdr3_nt: TGTGCCAGCACCAAAAAGGGGGAGGGAGGCAATGAGCAGTTCTTC
clone_size: .
j_call: TRBJ2-1
d_call: .
v_call: TRBV6-1

cdr3_aa: CASRKIIGTSGVQETQYF
cdr3_nt: TGTGCCAGCAGGAAGATTATAGGGACTAGCGGGGTCCAAGAGACCCAGTACTTC
clone_size: .
j_call: TRBJ2-5
d_call: TRBD2
v_call: TRBV2

cdr3_aa: CASSLGQGLYTEAFF
cdr3_nt: TGCGCCAGCAGCCTAGGACAGGGTTTGTACACTGAAGCTTTCTTT
clone_size: few
j_call: TRBJ1-1
d_call: TRBD1
v_call: TRBV5-1